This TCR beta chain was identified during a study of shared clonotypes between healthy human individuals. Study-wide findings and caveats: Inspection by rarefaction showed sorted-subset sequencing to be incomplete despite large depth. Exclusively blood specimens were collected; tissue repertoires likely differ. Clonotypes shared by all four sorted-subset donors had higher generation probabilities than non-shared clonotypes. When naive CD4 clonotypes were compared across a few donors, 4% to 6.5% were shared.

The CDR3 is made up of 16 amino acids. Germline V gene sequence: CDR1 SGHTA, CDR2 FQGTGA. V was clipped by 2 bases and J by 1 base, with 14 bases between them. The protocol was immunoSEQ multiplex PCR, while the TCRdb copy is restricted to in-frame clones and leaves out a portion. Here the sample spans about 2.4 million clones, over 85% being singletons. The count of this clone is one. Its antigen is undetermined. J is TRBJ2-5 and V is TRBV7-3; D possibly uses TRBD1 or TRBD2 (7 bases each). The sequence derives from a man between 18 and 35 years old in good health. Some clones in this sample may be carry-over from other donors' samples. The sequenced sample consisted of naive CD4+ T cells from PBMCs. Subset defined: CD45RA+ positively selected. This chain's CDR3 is CASSLAGGVLQETQYF. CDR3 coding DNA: TGTGCCAGCAGCTTAGCAGGGGGGGTTCTCCAAGAGACCCAGTACTTC.